The present T cell receptor (beta chain) was sequenced within a study of OX40 agonist ivuxolimab in advanced cancers. Study-level background: Ivuxolimab, which targeted the costimulatory receptor OX40 (CD134), was an agonistic, fully human IgG2 monoclonal antibody. Intravenous ivuxolimab was administered to patients every 2 weeks at six dose levels: 0.01, 0.1, 0.3, 1.5, 3 and 10 mg/kg. Of the approximately 54 patients in dose escalation, 19 had hepatocellular carcinoma, around 15 had melanoma, 9 had renal cell carcinoma and 9 had head and neck cancer. In the dose-escalation cohort, over 65% of patients were male, and the mean age was roughly 60 years, with a range of about 23 to 80. Prior anti-PD-1, anti-PD-L1 or anti-CTLA-4 therapy was permitted, and 35% to 40% of dose-escalation patients had received checkpoint inhibitors. Partial responses occurred in three dose-escalation patients, of whom one had hepatocellular carcinoma and two had cutaneous melanoma. Peripheral TCRbeta sequencing was intended to test whether TCR sequence diversity was altered and clonal T-cell expansion was caused by ivuxolimab. The paper describes the monotherapy dose-escalation part (N of about 54 patients) of the phase I trial of ivuxolimab. Paper-wide results and their limitations: After ivuxolimab, expanded clones were on average more numerous among CD8+ T cells than among CD4+ T cells. Antigen specificity was not determined for the clonally expanded peripheral T cells. Low levels of normalized T-cell clonal expansion were also seen in some nonresponding patients. Clonal expansion of both CD4+ and CD8+ blood T cells was observed from baseline to week 6 at doses 0.1 to 3.0 mg/kg. Partial responders in the 0.1-3.0 mg/kg groups had among the lowest normalized peripheral clonal expansion, especially among CD8+ T cells.

The germline V gene yields LGHNA for CDR1 and YNFKEQ for CDR2. Counted from cysteine to phenylalanine, this CDR3 has 15 amino acids. The sequence is cut down to CDR3 DNA, 45 bases in frame from base 1. V was cut back by 0 bases and J by 3 bases, leaving a gap of 12 bases between them. This clone qualifies as medium-sized (0.01 to 0.1%). Its antigen specificity is not known. Base qualities were left out, and no much larger clone turns up one base away. The trial excluded patients who had a history of autoimmune disease or were on systemic immunosuppression. Peripheral blood for TCR sequencing was collected from all dose cohorts at baseline, on cycle 4 day 1, and on cycle 7 day 1. The samples were taken from a phase I, first-in-human, multicenter, open-label dose-escalation trial of ivuxolimab. Adults with locally advanced or metastatic melanoma, renal cell, hepatocellular, or head and neck squamous cell carcinoma were enrolled in the trial. Before TCR sequencing, CD4+ and CD8+ T cells were separately sorted from peripheral blood.

Genomic DNA was extracted from sorted cells for sequencing of the TCRbeta CDR3 region. The immunoSEQ Assay was used for sequencing of TCRbeta CDR3 regions. TCRdb stores this immuneACCESS table with in-frame sequences only. Part of the clones is absent; in the studies checked, under half of the shortfall reflects unresolved V genes, and no reason is known for the rest. This sample has about 25,000 clones in its table, and 79% of those were observed once. The leading ten clones occupy around a third of the sample. Recombination linked TRBV4-2 to TRBJ2-7; a tentative D call is TRBD2 (5 bases match). This specimen was CD4+ or CD8+ T cells sorted from blood, taken in a trial of the OX40 agonist ivuxolimab. This receptor was taken from an adult with an advanced solid tumor such as melanoma, head and neck, liver or kidney cancer. This receptor has the CDR3 CASSQDPGEFYEQYF. The base sequence is TGTGCCAGCAGCCAAGATCCCGGGGAGTTCTACGAGCAGTACTTC.